This T cell receptor (beta chain) comes out of a study of T-cell memory formation after mild COVID-19 (dated by TCRdb to the early 2020s). Regarding the study in general: TCR sequence clusters from the two donors were found to be largely donor specific. In two donors, T-cell clones that expanded and contracted after mild COVID-19 were followed by sequencing TCRalpha and TCRbeta repertoires longitudinally. Two young, previously healthy adult volunteers made up the cohort, one male and one female. On the study overall, not on this receptor specifically: Some responding clones were detected in pre-infection memory, which suggested that pre-existing cross-reactive memory T cells had joined the SARS-CoV-2 response. Contracting CD4+ clones were located mainly in the CM and EM memory subsets, whereas CD8+ clones were found to be enriched in EMRA. Clones that contracted from day 15 to 85 showed balanced CD4/CD8 phenotypes, whereas a second wave of clones that expanded from day 15 to 37 leaned towards CD4+. Only a couple of mild cases were covered by the study, and larger cohorts that include severe cases with pre-infection samples were considered necessary. SARS-CoV-2 specificity of the second-wave clones peaking on day 37 was not confirmed.

From the cysteine through the phenylalanine, the CDR3 covers 14 amino acids. The retained sequence is limited to the CDR3, 42 bases, with the frame set at the first base. Trimming leaves V shorter by 9 bases and J shorter by 6 bases, with the junction holding 10 bases beyond the gene matches. Looking up the germline V gene yields CDR1 SNHLY and CDR2 FYNNEI. Ficoll-Paque density gradient centrifugation was used to isolate PBMCs. A few counts support this clonotype. The specificity of this receptor is unknown. Per-nucleotide qualities are absent, and no much larger clonotype sits a single base away. The listed sequencing device is Illumina NovaSeq 6000. Using 5'RACE with constant-segment primers, TCRalpha and TCRbeta cDNA libraries were constructed, with sample barcodes and unique molecular identifiers added in the process. Trizol reagent was used to extract RNA from every sample. Amplification of the libraries took two PCR steps, and the second step added a second sample barcode plus Illumina TruSeq adapters. Sequencing of the libraries was done on an Illumina NovaSeq, producing 2 x 150 bp paired-end reads. The authors processed their data as follows. Reads were demultiplexed and collapsed into UMI-guided consensus sequences with migec v1.2.7. Using mixcr v2.1.11, the UMI consensuses were aligned to TRA and TRB V and J templates and assembled into clonotypes. A clonotype was counted as expanded or contracted only when both edgeR and NoisET called the clonotype significant, with the noise models trained on biological replicates. For edgeR calls, the cutoffs were a false discovery rate-adjusted p below 0.01 and a log2 fold-change threshold of 1. PCA with hierarchical clustering of max-normalized trajectories of the 1000 most abundant clonotypes was used as exploratory dynamics analysis. Separately sequenced CD4+ and CD8+ repertoires were used to assign a CD4 or CD8 phenotype to each responding clone. The public sequencing data were trimmed at Q25 with fastp and processed into clonotypes with MiXCR by TCRdb, which kept only in-frame beta chains. Rows with one shared CDR3 protein collapse into an entry with the most common genes and DNA. For this entry, the V and J calls and clone size follow TCRdb and not the study's own pipeline. The sample table records 350,000 to 500,000 distinct CDR3 sequences; about 22% of these occur just once. The leading ten clones occupy around 13% of the sample.

What was sequenced was PBMCs or a T cell subset sorted from them (not recorded which). This receptor chain uses TRBV2 and TRBJ2-1; a stretch of 8 junction bases matches TRBD2. This sequence originates from an adult woman who had mild COVID-19 (a few samples of this study predate the infection). The sample titles of this study are shuffled in the database, so cell type and time point are left out; the donor was told from shared clones. Here is the DNA: TGTGCCAGTGTAGTTGGAACTAGCGGCAATGAGCAGTTCTTC. It translates to CASVVGTSGNEQFF.